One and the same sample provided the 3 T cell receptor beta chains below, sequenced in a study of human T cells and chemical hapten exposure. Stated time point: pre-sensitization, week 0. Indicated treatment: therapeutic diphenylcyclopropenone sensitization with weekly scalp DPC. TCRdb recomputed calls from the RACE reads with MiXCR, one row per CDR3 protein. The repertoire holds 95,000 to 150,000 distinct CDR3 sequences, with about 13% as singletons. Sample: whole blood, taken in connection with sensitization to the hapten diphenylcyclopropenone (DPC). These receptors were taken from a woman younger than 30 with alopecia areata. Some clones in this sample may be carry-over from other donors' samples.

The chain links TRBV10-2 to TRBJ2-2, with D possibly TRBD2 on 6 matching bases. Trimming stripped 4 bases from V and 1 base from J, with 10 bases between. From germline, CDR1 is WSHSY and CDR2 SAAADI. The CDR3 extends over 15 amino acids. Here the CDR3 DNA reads TGCGCCAGCAGTGTCGGAGGGCTGAACACCGGGGAGCTGTTTTTT. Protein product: CASSVGGLNTGELFF.

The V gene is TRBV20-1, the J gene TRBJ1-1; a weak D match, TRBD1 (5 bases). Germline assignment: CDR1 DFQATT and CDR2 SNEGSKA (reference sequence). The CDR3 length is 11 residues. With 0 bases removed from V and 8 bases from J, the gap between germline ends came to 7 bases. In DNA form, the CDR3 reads TGCAGTGCTAGAGACAGGGCGGAAGCTTTCTTT. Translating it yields CSARDRAEAFF.

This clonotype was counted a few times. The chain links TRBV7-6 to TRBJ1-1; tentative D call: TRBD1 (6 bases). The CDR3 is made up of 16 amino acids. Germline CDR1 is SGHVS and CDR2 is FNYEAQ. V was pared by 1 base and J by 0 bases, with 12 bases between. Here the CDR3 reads CASSLGGGQMNTEAFF. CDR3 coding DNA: TGTGCCAGCAGCTTAGGAGGAGGACAGATGAACACTGAAGCTTTCTTT.